The entry that follows covers one T cell receptor beta chain sequence. Authors' methods: Amplifying reference gene primers gave estimates of nucleated cell counts. TCRdb keeps only in-frame clones here, not all; method: immunoSEQ multiplex PCR. V, J and clone size were drawn from that table, and D and trimming were deduced from the DNA. In the table there are 100,000 to 150,000 clones, 70% to 75% of which are singletons. This entry is derived from a study of blood T cell repertoires in COVID-19. For the study at large: Samples of COVID-19 (acute and convalescent) were obtained from the United States, Italy and Spain. From T cells, B-cell-depleted T cells, or PBMCs came the material, which was cDNA or gDNA.

CDR3 size: 16 residues. Germline values: CDR1 SGDLS, CDR2 YYNGEE. V dropped 4 bases and J dropped 2; count of bases not matched to a gene: 4. This sequence originates from a man in his 60s with acute or convalescent COVID-19. The sample comprised peripheral blood. The gene calls are TRBV9 and TRBJ2-3; 13 bases fit TRBD2. The CDR3: CASSQTSGGNTDTQYF. CDR3 nucleotides: TGTGCCAGCAGCCAGACTAGCGGGGGGAACACAGATACGCAGTATTTT.